This TCR beta chain comes out of a study of a mutant IDH1 vaccine in newly diagnosed glioma. Study details: Administration of eight vaccinations to patients took place in weeks 1, 3, 5, 7, 11, 15, 19, 23.

Findings of the study overall: Evidence of vaccine-induced immune responses was documented in 85% to 95% of patients.

The sample's time point: week 23, last vaccination. It was 300 ug of mutant IDH1 20-mer peptide that made up each vaccine dose, given with topical imiquimod. This clone was seen a single time. The target antigen is unknown. Germline V gene sequence: CDR1 SGHTA, CDR2 FQGNSA. There are 13 residues in the CDR3. Trimming shortened V by 8 bases and J by 7 bases, and 18 bases separated the two germline ends. Sequencing was performed with immunoSEQ multiplex PCR; in TCRdb, only in-frame clones are kept and a portion is missing. Of more than 35,000 clones in the sample, roughly four fifths were seen once. This chain links TRBV7-2 with TRBJ2-7; no clear D gene. The sequence was obtained from a man aged 40-49 years with glioma. The sample was PBMCs, taken from a glioma patient whose treatment included an IDH1 peptide vaccine. The CDR3 sequence: CASSLRRADEQYF. CDR3 DNA: TGTGCCAGCTCCCTCCGTAGGGCGGATGAGCAGTACTTC.